These 5 T cell receptor beta chains were sequenced from one sample in a study of post-analysis software for immune sequencing data. No antigens are known for them. Carried by the TCR beta cDNA libraries were unique molecular identifiers. TCRdb reprocessed the PCR reads via MiXCR and lists one record per CDR3 protein. The repertoire includes approximately 630,000 distinct CDR3 sequences, approximately 59% of them detected once, and roughly 10% sits in the top ten. Study-wide results and limits: Five or six TRBV segments were more frequent in patients than controls; TRBV5-6, TRBV5-1 and TRBV20-1 belonged to this group.

The sample taken for sequencing was blood. The receptors come from a girl between 2 and 10 years old with multiple sclerosis.

The rearrangement links TRBV29-1 to TRBJ2-7; D unresolved. Germline V lookup: CDR1 SQVTM, CDR2 ANQGSEA. The CDR3 spans 13 residues. Trimming removed 7 bases at V and 2 bases at J, with 15 bases between. CDR3 residues: CSALSDGTYEQYF. For the CDR3, the DNA is TGCAGCGCCCTATCGGACGGAACCTACGAGCAGTACTTC.

The chain combines TRBV6-5 with TRBJ2-3; D is perhaps TRBD2 (6 bases). V dropped 2 bases and J dropped 2 bases, with 8 bases sitting between them. The CDR3 covers 14 residues. CDR1 MNHEY and CDR2 SVGAGI come from the germline V gene. Written as DNA, the CDR3 is TGTGCCAGCAGTTACGGGACTCACACAGATACGCAGTATTTT. Its protein product is CASSYGTHTDTQYF.

This chain uses TRBV6-4 with TRBJ2-3; 14 nucleotides line up with TRBD2. The J segment lost 3 bases and the V segment lost 2 bases, leaving 1 base of the junction unmatched. Germline lookup yields CDR1 MRHNA and CDR2 SNTAGT. The CDR3 consists of 16 residues. The CDR3 bases are TGTGCCAGCAGTGACGGGACTAGCGGGGGAACAGATACGCAGTATTTT. Encoded protein: CASSDGTSGGTDTQYF.

The rearrangement uses TRBV10-3 and TRBJ1-2; no clear D gene. Per the germline V gene, CDR1 is ENHRY and CDR2 is SYGVKD. CDR3 length equals 11 residues. Trimming removed 6 bases at V and 7 bases at J, with 9 bases between. The CDR3 DNA reads as TGTGCCATCAGCCCCGGCAGTGGCTACACCTTC. As protein: CAISPGSGYTF.

The genes are TRBV4-3 and TRBJ2-1; 11 bases line up with TRBD2. The CDR3 has 15 amino acids. The J segment lost 5 bases and the V segment lost 4 bases, leaving 4 bases of the junction unmatched. Germline V gene sequence: CDR1 LGHNA, CDR2 YSLEER. CDR3 region: CASSLTSGRHNEQFF. CDR3 nucleotide sequence: TGCGCCAGCAGCCTTACTAGCGGGAGACACAATGAGCAGTTCTTC.